This entry is about one TCR beta chain. What it binds is unknown. This sample was taken from a study of response to subunit inactivated influenza vaccine. Study-wide points: Each seasonal influenza vaccination, the authors suggested, recruits few new T cells.

TCRdb re-derived calls from the RT-PCR reads in MiXCR, one entry per CDR3 protein. In the table there are roughly 550,000 distinct CDR3 sequences, around 21% of which are singletons. Separately, the same data were catalogued under a study of T cells expressing NK-cell markers. That source adds: UMI-tagged 5'RACE template switching yielded the TCR beta cDNA. The dominant NKG2C+ clonotypes represented about 1.0-7.0% of CD8+ T cells in over 5 donors. Several donors' CD3+CD56-NKG2C+ cells were dominated by the same clonotypes. Whether expanded NKG2C-expressing T cell clones recognize HCMV is unknown.

The source was CD4+ T cells sorted from PBMCs, collected 11 to 12 days after vaccination. The origin of this receptor is a man in his forties or fifties who received an inactivated influenza vaccine.

CDR3 sequence (DNA): TGTGCCAGCAGCCGAGGGCCCCGTCAGTTTGAAGCTTTCTTT. Amino acid sequence: CASSRGPRQFEAFF. This rearrangement joins TRBV12-3 or TRBV12-4 to TRBJ1-1, with D unresolved. The V end lost 6 bases, the J end lost 7 bases, and 18 bases lay between the germline ends. The length of the CDR3 is 14 residues.